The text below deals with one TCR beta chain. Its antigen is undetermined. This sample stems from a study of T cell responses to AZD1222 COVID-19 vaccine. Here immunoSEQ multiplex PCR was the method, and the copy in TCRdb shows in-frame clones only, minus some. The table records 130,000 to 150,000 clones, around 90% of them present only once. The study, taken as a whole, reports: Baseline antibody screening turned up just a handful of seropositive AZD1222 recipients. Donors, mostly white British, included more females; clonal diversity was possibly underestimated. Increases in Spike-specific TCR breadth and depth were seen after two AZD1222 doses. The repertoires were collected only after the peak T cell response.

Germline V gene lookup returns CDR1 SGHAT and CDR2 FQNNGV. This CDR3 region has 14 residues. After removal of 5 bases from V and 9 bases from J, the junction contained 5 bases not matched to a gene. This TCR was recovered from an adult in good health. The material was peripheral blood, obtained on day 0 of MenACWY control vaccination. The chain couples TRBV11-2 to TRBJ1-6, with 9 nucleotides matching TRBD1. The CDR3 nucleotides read TGTGCCAGCAGCGGGACAGGGAAAGCTTCACCCCTCCACTTT. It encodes CASSGTGKASPLHF.